The subject of this entry is one TCR beta chain. Germline V gene sequence: CDR1 SGHNT, CDR2 YENEEA. The CDR3 consists of 19 residues. J was trimmed by 6 bases and V by 5 bases; bases with no gene match: 15. With 60 Vbeta and 13 Jbeta primers, the PCR was carried out. This table comes from immunoSEQ multiplex PCR, and its TCRdb copy is limited to in-frame clones, with some not included. In the table there are 93,000 or so clones, almost 85% of which are singletons. The data were taken from a study of cytomegalovirus exposure and HLA in healthy donors. The overall study: Inside one of the first data releases sat about 85 million unique TCRs taken from HLA-typed donors.

Material: PBMCs. The rearrangement links TRBV11-3 to TRBJ2-1; TRBD2 aligns across 14 bases. This TCR was sampled from a woman younger than 30 in good health and CMV-seropositive. DNA for the CDR3: TGTGCCAGCAGCCTATCGACCACTGGACTAGCGGGGGGCTTCAATGAGCAGTTCTTC. Its translation: CASSLSTTGLAGGFNEQFF.